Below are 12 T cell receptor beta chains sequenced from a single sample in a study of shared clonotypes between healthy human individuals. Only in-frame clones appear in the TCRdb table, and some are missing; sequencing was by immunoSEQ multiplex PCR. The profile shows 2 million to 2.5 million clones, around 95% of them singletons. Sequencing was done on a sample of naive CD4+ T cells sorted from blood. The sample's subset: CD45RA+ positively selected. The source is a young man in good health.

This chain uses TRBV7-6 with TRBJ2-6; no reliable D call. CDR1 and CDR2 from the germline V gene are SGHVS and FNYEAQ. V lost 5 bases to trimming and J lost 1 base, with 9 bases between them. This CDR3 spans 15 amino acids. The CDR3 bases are TGTGCCAGCAGCCCCGACGCATCTGGGGCCAACGTCCTGACTTTC. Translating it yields CASSPDASGANVLTF.

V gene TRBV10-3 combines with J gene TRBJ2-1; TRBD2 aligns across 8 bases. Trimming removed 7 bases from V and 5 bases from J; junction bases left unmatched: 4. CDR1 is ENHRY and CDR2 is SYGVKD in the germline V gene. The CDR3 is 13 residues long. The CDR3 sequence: CAINERGNNEQFF. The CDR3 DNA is TGTGCCATCAACGAGCGGGGGAACAATGAGCAGTTCTTC.

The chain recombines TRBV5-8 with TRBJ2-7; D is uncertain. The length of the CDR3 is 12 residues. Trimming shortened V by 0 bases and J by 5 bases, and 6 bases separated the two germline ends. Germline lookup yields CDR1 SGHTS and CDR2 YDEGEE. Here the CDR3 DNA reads TGTGCCAGCAGCTTGGCCCGGAACGAGCAGTACTTC. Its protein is CASSLARNEQYF.

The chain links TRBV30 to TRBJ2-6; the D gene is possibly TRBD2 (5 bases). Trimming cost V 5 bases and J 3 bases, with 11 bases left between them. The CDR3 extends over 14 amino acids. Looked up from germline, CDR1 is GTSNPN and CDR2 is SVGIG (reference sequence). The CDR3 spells CAWGEGIGANVLTF. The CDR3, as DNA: TGTGCCTGGGGAGAGGGAATTGGGGCCAACGTCCTGACTTTC.

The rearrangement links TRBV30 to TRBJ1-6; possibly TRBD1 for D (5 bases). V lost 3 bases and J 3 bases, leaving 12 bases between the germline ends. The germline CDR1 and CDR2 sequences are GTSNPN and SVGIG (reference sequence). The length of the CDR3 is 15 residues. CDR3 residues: CAWSVPGHYNSPLHF. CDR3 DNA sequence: TGTGCCTGGAGCGTACCTGGACACTATAATTCACCCCTCCACTTT.

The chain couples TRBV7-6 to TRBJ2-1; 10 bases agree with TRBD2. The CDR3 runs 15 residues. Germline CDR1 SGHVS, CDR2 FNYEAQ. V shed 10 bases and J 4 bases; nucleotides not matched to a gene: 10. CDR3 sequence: CATMVGTSVYNEQFF. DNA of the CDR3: TGTGCCACCATGGTCGGGACTAGCGTATACAATGAGCAGTTCTTC.

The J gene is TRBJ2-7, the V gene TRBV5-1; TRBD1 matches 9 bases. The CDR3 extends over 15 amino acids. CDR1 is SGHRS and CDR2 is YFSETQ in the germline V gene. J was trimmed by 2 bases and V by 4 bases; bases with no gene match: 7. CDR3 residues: CASSAMGQGPYEQYF. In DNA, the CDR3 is TGCGCCAGCAGCGCGATGGGACAGGGCCCCTACGAGCAGTACTTC.

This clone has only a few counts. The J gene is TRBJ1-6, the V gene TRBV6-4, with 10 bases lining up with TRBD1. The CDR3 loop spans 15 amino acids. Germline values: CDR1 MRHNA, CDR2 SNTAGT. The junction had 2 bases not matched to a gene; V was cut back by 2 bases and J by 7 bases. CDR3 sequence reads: CASSDGGQGNSPLHF. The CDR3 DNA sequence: TGTGCCAGCAGTGACGGGGGACAGGGGAATTCACCCCTCCACTTT.

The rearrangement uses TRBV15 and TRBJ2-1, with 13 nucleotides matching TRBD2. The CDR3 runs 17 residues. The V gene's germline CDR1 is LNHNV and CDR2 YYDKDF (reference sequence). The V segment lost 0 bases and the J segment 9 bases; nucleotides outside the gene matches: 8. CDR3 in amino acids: CATSRDPGLAGEGEQFF. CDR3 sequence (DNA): TGTGCCACCAGCAGAGATCCCGGACTAGCGGGAGAGGGTGAGCAGTTCTTC.

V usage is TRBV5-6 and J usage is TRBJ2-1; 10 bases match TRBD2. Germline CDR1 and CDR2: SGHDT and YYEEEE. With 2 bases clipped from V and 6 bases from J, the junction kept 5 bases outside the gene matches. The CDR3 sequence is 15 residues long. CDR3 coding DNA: TGTGCCAGCAGCTTAACAGCGGGAGGGTCCAATGAGCAGTTCTTC. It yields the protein CASSLTAGGSNEQFF.

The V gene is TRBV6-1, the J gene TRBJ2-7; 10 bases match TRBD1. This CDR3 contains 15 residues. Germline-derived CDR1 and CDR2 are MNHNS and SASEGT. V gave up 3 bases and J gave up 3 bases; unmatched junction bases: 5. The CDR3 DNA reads TGTGCCAGCAGTGACCTGGGACAGGGGAGCTACGAGCAGTACTTC. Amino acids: CASSDLGQGSYEQYF.

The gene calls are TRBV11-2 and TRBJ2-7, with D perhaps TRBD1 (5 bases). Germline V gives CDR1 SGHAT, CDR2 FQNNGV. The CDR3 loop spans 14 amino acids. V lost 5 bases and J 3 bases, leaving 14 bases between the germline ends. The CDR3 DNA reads TGTGCCAGCAGCCCCCAGACAGTAAACTACGAGCAGTACTTC. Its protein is CASSPQTVNYEQYF.